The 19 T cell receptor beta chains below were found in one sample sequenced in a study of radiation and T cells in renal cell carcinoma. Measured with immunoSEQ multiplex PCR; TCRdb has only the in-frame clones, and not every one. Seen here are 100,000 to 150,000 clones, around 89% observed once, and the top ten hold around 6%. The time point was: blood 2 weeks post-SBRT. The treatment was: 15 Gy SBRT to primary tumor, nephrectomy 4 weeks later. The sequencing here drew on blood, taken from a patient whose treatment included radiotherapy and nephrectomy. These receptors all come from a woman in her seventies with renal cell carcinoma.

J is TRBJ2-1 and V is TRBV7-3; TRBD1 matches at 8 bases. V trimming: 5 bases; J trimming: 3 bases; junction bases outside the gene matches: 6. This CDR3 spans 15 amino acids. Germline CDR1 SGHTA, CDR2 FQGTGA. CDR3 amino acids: CASSPPGGVYNEQFF. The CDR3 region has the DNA TGTGCCAGCAGCCCCCCAGGGGGCGTCTACAATGAGCAGTTCTTC.

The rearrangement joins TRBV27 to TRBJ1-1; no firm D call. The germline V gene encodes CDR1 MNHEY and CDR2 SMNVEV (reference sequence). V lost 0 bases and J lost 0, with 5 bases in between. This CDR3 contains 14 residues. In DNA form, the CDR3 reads TGTGCCAGCAGTTTATCCGGGTTGAACACTGAAGCTTTCTTT. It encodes CASSLSGLNTEAFF.

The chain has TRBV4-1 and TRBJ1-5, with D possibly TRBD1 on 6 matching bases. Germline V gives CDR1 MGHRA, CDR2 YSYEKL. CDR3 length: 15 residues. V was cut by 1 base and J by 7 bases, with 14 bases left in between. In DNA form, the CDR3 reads TGCGCCAGCAGCCAAGTCGACAGGAATAACCAGCCCCAGCATTTT. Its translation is CASSQVDRNNQPQHF.

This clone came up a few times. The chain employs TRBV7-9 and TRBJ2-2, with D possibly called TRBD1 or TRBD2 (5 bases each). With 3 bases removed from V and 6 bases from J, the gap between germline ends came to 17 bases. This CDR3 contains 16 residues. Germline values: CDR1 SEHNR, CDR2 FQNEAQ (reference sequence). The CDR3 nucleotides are TGTGCCAGCAGCTTTTCCTCGGGACCCCGTCCCGGGGAGCTGTTTTTT. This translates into CASSFSSGPRPGELFF.

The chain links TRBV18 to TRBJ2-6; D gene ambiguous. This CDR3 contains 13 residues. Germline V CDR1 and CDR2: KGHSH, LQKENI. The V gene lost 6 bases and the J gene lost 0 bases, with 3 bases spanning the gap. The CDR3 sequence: CASSPSGANVLTF. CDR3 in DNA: TGTGCCAGCTCTCCCTCTGGGGCCAACGTCCTGACTTTC.

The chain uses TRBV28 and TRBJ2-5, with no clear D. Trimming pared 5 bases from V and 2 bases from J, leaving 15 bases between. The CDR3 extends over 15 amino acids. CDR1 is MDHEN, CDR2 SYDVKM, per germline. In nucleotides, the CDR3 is TGTGCCAGCAGTGGAAACGGTAGGGAACAAGAGACCCAGTACTTC. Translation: CASSGNGREQETQYF. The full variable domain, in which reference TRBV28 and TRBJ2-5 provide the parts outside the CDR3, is DVKVTQSSRYLVKRTGEKVFLECVQDMDHENMFWYRQDPGLGLRLIYFSYDVKMKEKGDIPEGYSVSREKKERFSLILESASTNQTSMYLCASSGNGREQETQYFGPGTRLLVL.

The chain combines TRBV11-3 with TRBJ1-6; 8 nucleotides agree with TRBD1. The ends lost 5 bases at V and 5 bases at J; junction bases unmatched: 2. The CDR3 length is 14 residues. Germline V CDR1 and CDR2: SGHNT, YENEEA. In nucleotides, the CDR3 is TGTGCCAGCAGCCTACAGGGGGATAATTCACCCCTCCACTTT. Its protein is CASSLQGDNSPLHF.

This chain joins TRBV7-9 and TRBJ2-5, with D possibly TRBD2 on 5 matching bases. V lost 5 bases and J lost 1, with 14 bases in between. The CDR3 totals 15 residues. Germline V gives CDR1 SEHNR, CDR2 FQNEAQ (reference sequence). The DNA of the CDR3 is TGTGCCAGCAGCGTCGATCCGGGATCCCAAGAGACCCAGTACTTC. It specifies CASSVDPGSQETQYF.

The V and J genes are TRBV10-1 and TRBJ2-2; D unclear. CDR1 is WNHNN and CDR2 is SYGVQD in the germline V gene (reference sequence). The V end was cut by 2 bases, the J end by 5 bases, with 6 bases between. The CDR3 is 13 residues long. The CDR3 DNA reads TGCGCCAGCAGTGAGGGTGTAACCGGGGAGCTGTTTTTT. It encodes CASSEGVTGELFF.

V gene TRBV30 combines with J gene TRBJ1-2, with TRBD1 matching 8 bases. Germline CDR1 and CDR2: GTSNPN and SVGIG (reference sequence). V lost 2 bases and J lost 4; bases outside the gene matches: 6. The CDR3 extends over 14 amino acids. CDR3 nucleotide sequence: TGTGCCTGGAGTCACAGGACAGGGTCCTATGGCTACACCTTC. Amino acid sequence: CAWSHRTGSYGYTF. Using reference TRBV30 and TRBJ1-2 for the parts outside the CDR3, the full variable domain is SQTIHQWPATLVQPVGSPLSLECTVEGTSNPNLYWYRQAAGRGLQLLFYSVGIGQISSEVPQNLSASRPQDRQFILSSKKLLLSDSGFYLCAWSHRTGSYGYTFGSGTRLTVV.

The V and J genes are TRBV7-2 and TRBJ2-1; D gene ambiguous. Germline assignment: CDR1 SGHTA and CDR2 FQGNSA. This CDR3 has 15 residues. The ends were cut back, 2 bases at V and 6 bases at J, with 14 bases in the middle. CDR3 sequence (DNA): TGTGCCAGCAGCTTAAAAGGGTCAGATAGCAATGAGCAGTTCTTC. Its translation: CASSLKGSDSNEQFF. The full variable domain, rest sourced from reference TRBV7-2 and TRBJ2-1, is GAGVSQSPSNKVTEKGKDVELRCDPISGHTALYWYRQSLGQGLEFLIYFQGNSAPDKSGLPSDRFSAERTGGSVSTLTIQRTQQEDSAVYLCASSLKGSDSNEQFFGPGTRLTVL.

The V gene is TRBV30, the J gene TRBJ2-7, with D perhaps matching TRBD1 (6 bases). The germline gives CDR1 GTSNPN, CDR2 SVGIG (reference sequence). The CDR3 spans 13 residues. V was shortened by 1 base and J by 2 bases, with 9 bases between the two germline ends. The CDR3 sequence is CAWSGTAPYEQYF. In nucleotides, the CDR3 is TGTGCCTGGAGTGGGACAGCTCCCTACGAGCAGTACTTC.

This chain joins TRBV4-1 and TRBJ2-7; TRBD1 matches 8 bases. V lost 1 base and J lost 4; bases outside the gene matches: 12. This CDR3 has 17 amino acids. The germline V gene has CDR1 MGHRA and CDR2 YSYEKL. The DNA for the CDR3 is TGCGCCAGCAGCCAAGGAGCGGCAGGGGGCAAGAGGTACGAGCAGTACTTC. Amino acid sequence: CASSQGAAGGKRYEQYF.

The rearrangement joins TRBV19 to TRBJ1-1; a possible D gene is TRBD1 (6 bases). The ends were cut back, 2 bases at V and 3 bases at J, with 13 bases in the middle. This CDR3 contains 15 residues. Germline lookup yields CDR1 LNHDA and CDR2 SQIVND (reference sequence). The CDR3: CASSIRGGWDTEAFF. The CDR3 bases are TGTGCCAGTAGTATACGAGGGGGTTGGGACACTGAAGCTTTCTTT.

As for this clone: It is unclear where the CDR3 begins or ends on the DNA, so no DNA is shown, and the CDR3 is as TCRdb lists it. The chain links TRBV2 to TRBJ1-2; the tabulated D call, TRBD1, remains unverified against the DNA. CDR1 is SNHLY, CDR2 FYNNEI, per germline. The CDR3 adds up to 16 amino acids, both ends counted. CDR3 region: CASSILVGAGGYGYTF.

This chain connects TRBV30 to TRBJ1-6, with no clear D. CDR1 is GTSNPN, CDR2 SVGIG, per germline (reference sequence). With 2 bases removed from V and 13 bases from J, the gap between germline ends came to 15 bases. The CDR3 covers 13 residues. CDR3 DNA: TGTGCCTGGAGTACCAGTTCTCTTGATCCCCTCCACTTT. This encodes CAWSTSSLDPLHF. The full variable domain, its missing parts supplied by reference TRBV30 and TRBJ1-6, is SQTIHQWPATLVQPVGSPLSLECTVEGTSNPNLYWYRQAAGRGLQLLFYSVGIGQISSEVPQNLSASRPQDRQFILSSKKLLLSDSGFYLCAWSTSSLDPLHFGNGTRLTVT.

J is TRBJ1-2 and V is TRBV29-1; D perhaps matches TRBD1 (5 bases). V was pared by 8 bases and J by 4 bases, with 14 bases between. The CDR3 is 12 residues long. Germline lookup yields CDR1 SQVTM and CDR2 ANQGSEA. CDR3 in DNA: TGCAGCACCCGCCCGGGGGGCTATGGCTACACCTTC. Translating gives CSTRPGGYGYTF.

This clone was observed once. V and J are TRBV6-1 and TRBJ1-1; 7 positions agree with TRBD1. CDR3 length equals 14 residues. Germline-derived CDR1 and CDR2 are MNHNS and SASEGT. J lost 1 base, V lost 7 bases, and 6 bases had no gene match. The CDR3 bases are TGTGCCAGCACCCTACAGGGGAAGAACACTGAAGCTTTCTTT. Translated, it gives CASTLQGKNTEAFF.

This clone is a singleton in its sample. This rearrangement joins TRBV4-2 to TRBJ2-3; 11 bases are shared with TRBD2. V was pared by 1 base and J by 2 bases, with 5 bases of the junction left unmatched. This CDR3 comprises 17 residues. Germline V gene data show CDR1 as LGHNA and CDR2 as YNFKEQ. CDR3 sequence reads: CASSQGGLADLTDTQYF. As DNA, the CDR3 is TGTGCCAGCAGCCAAGGGGGACTAGCGGACCTCACAGATACGCAGTATTTT.